A selection of T cell receptor beta chains follows, all from one sample in a study of T cell repertoires in cytomegalovirus infection. TCRdb called the reads again in MiXCR, with one record for every CDR3 protein. The repertoire includes 450,000 to 600,000 distinct CDR3 sequences, roughly a third of them detected once, and roughly 15% sits in the top ten. These TCRs are of unknown antigen specificity. Sequenced here: cultured PBMCs, sampled from culture after CMV antigen stimulation. All receptors derive from a human donor in good health (CMV status not recorded). Some clones in this sample may be carry-over from other donors' samples. The CDR3 runs from the conserved cysteine through the conserved F or W. The D gene is left open where the match is weak. Clone size, where shown, is once, few, many, or a class for clones that have expanded.

CASSQEVGEQFF,TGTGCCAGCAGCCAAGAAGTGGGTGAGCAGTTCTTC,NA,NA,12,TRBJ2-1,TRBV3-1
CASSLDYTDTQYF,TGTGCCAGCAGCTTGGACTACACAGATACGCAGTATTTT,many,NA,13,TRBJ2-3,TRBV7-2
CATSRDGGGYGYTF,TGTGCCACCAGCAGAGATGGTGGGGGATATGGCTACACCTTC,NA,NA,14,TRBJ1-2,TRBV15
CASSLHTGTGELFF,TGTGCCAGCAGCCTCCATACGGGGACCGGGGAGCTGTTTTTT,few,NA,14,TRBJ2-2,TRBV7-9
CASSQVTSGRHEQFF,TGCGCCAGCAGCCAAGTGACTAGCGGGAGACATGAGCAGTTCTTC,NA,TRBD2,15,TRBJ2-1,TRBV4-3
CSASEDRGQYEQYF,TGCAGTGCTAGTGAGGACAGGGGGCAATACGAGCAGTACTTC,NA,TRBD1,14,TRBJ2-7,TRBV20-1
CASSFPGRTSARTYNEQFF,TGTGCCAGCAGCTTCCCGGGCAGGACTAGCGCCCGGACCTACAATGAGCAGTTCTTC,many,TRBD2,19,TRBJ2-1,TRBV7-2
CSASLGGSPLRSSYNEQFF,TGCAGTGCTAGCTTGGGCGGGAGCCCCCTCCGAAGCTCCTACAATGAGCAGTTCTTC,NA,TRBD2,19,TRBJ2-1,TRBV20-1
CASSYVLRAGNTDTQYF,TGTGCCAGCAGTTACGTCCTTCGAGCGGGAAACACAGATACGCAGTATTTT,NA,TRBD2,17,TRBJ2-3,TRBV6-1
CASSPGDRGYEQYF,TGTGCCAGCAGCCCGGGGGACAGGGGCTACGAGCAGTACTTC,many,TRBD1,14,TRBJ2-7,TRBV11-2
CASSNMEGQGGHGYTF,TGTGCCAGCAGCAACATGGAGGGACAAGGGGGACATGGCTACACCTTC,NA,NA,16,TRBJ1-2,TRBV6-2/TRBV6-3
CASSLLFGLSTDTQYF,TGTGCCAGCAGTTTATTATTCGGATTAAGCACAGATACGCAGTATTTT,NA,NA,16,TRBJ2-3,TRBV27
CASSPTGVEAFF,TGTGCCAGCAGCCCAACAGGGGTTGAAGCTTTCTTT,NA,TRBD1,12,TRBJ1-1,TRBV3-1
CASSLRTGLGNEQFF,TGTGCCAGTAGTCTTCGGACAGGGTTGGGCAATGAGCAGTTCTTC,NA,TRBD1,15,TRBJ2-1,TRBV19
CASSWAGNNGYTF,TGTGCCAGCAGCTGGGCAGGGAATAATGGCTACACCTTC,few,NA,13,TRBJ1-2,TRBV27
CASSQPGTNQPQHF,TGCGCCAGCAGCCAACCGGGCACCAATCAGCCCCAGCATTTT,NA,NA,14,TRBJ1-5,TRBV4-1